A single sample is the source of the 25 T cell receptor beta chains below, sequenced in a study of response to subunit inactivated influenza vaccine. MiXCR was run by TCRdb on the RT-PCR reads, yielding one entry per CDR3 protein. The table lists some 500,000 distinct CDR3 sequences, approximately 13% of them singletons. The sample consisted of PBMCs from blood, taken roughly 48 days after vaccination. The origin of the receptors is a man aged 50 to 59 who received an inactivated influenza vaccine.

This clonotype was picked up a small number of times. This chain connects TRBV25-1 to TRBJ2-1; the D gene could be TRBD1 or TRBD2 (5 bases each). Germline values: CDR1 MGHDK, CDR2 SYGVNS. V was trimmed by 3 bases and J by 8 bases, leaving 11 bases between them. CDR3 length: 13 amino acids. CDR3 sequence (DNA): TGTGCCAGCAGTGAGGCCGGGGCCTATGAGCAGTTCTTC. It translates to CASSEAGAYEQFF. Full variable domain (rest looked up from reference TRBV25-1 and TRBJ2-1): EADIYQTPRYLVIGTGKKITLECSQTMGHDKMYWYQQDPGMELHLIHYSYGVNSTEKGDLSSESTVSRIRTEHFPLTLESARPSHTSQYLCASSEAGAYEQFFGPGTRLTVL.

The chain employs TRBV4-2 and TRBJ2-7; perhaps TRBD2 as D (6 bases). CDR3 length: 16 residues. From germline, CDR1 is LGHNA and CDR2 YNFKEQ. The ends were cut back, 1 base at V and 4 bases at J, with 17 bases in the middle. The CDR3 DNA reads TGTGCCAGCAGCCAAGGTAGTGGGGACTGGAAGTACGAGCAGTACTTC. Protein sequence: CASSQGSGDWKYEQYF.

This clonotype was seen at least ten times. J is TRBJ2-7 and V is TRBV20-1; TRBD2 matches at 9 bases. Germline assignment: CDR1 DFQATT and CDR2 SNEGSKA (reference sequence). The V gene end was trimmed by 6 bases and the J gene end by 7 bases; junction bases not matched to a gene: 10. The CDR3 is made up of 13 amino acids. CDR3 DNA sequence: TGCAGTGCGGCCGGGACTAGCTCGAGGGAGCAGTACTTC. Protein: CSAAGTSSREQYF.

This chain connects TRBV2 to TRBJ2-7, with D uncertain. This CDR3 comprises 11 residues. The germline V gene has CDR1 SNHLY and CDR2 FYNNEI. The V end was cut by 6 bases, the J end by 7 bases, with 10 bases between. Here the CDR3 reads CASRKGREQYF. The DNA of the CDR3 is TGTGCCAGCAGAAAGGGCCGTGAGCAGTACTTC.

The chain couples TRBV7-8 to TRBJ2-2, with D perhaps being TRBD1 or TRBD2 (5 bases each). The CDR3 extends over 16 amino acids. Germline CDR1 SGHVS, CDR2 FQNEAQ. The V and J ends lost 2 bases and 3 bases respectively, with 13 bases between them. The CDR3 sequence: CASSLRDGADTGELFF. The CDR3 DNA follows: TGTGCCAGCAGCTTAAGGGACGGGGCGGACACCGGGGAGCTGTTTTTT.

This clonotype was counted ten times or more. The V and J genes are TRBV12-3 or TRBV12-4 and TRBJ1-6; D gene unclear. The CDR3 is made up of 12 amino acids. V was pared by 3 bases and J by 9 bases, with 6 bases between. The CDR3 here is CASSFNTSPLHF. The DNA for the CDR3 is TGTGCCAGCAGTTTCAACACTTCACCCCTCCACTTT.

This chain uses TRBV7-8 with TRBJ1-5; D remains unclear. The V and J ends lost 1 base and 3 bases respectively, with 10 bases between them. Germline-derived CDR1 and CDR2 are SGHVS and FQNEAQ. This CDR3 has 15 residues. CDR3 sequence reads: CASSLGRRVNQPQHF. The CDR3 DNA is TGTGCCAGCAGCTTAGGTCGGAGGGTCAATCAGCCCCAGCATTTT.

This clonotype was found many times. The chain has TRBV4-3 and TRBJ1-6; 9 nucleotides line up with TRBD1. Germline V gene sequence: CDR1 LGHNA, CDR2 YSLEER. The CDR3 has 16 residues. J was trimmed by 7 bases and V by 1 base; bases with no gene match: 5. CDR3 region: CASSQGLGQGNSPLHF. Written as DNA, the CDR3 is TGCGCCAGCAGCCAAGGGCTTGGACAGGGGAATTCACCCCTCCACTTT.

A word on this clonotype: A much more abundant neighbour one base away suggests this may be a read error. CDR3 in amino acids: CASSISASSYNEQSF. The CDR3 nucleotides are TGTGCCAGCAGCATCTCAGCAAGCTCCTACAATGAGCAGTCCTTC. The gene calls are TRBV7-9 and TRBJ2-1; D unclear. The length of the CDR3 is 15 residues. The germline V gene has CDR1 SEHNR and CDR2 FQNEAQ (reference sequence).

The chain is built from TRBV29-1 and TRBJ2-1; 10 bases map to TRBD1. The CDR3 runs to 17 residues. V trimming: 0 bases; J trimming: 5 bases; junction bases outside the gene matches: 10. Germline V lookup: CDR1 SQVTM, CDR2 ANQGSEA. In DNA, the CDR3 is TGCAGCGTTGAAGACCCCCGAGACAGGGGGCAAGACAATGAGCAGTTCTTC. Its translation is CSVEDPRDRGQDNEQFF.

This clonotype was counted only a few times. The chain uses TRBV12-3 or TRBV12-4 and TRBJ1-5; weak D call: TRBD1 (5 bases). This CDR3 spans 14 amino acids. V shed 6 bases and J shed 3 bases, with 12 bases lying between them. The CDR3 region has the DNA TGTGCCAGCAGCCTAGACAGCTACAATCAGCCCCAGCATTTT. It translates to CASSLDSYNQPQHF.

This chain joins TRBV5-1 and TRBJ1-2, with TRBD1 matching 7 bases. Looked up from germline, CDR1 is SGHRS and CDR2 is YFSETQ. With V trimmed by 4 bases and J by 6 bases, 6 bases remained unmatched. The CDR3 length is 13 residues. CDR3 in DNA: TGCGCCAGCAGCAACGAGGGACAGAATGGCTACACCTTC. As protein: CASSNEGQNGYTF. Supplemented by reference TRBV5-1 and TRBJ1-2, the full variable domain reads KAGVTQTPRYLIKTRGQQVTLSCSPISGHRSVSWYQQTPGQGLQFLFEYFSETQRNKGNFPGRFSGRQFSNSRSEMNVSTLELGDSALYLCASSNEGQNGYTFGSGTRLTVV.

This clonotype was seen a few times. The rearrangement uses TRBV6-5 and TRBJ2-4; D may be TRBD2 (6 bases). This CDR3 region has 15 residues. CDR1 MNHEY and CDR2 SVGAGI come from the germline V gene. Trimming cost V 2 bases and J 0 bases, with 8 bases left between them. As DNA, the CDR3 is TGTGCCAGCAGTTACGTGCGGGGAGCCAAAAACATTCAGTACTTC. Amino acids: CASSYVRGAKNIQYF.

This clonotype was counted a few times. The CDR3 bases are TGCAGTGCCACGACTAGCGGGGGCCGCACAGATACGCAGTATTTT. Protein product: CSATTSGGRTDTQYF. This chain links TRBV20-1 with TRBJ2-3; 12 bases are shared with TRBD2. The CDR3 runs to 15 residues. Trimming removed 6 bases from V and 1 base from J; junction bases left unmatched: 5. Germline V CDR1 and CDR2: DFQATT, SNEGSKA (reference sequence).

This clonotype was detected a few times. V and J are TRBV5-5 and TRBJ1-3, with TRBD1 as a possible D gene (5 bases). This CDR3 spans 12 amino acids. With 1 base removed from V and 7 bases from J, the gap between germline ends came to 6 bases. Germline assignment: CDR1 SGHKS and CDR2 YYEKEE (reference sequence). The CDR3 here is CASSLKGNTIYF. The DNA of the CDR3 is TGTGCCAGCAGCTTGAAGGGGAACACCATATATTTT. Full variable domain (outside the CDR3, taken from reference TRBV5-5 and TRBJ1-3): DAGVTQSPTHLIKTRGQQVTLRCSPISGHKSVSWYQQVLGQGPQFIFQYYEKEERGRGNFPDRFSARQFPNYSSELNVNALLLGDSALYLCASSLKGNTIYFGEGSWLTVV.

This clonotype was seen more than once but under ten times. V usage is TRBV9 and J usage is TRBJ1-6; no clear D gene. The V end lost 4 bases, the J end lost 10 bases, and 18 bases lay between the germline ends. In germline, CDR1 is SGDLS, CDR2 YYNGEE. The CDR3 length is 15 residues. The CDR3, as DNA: TGTGCCAGCAGCCCCACCCTCCACGCGGGGTCACCCCTCCACTTT. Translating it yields CASSPTLHAGSPLHF.

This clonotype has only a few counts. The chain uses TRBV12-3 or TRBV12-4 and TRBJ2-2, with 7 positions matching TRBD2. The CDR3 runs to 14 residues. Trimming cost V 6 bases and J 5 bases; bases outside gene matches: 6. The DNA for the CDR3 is TGTGCCAGCAGGAGCGGGGTCGATACCGGGGAGCTGTTTTTT. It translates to CASRSGVDTGELFF.

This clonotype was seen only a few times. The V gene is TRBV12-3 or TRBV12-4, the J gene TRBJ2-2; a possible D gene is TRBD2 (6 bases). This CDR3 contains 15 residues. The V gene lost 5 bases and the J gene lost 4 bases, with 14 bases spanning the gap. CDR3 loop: CASSPLGGVTGELFF. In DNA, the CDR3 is TGTGCCAGCAGTCCCCTGGGGGGAGTCACCGGGGAGCTGTTTTTT.

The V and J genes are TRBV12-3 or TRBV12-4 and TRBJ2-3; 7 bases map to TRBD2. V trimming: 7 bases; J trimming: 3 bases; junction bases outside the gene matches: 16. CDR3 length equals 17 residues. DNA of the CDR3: TGTGCCAGCACCCAATGGGGCCGGGAGGAGGTAACAGATACGCAGTATTTT. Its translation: CASTQWGREEVTDTQYF.

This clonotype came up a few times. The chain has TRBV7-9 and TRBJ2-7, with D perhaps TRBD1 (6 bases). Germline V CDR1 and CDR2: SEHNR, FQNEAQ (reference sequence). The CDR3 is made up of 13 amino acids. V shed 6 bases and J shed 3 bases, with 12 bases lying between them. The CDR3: CASSQGLFYEQYF. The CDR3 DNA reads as TGTGCCAGCAGTCAGGGGCTTTTCTACGAGCAGTACTTC.

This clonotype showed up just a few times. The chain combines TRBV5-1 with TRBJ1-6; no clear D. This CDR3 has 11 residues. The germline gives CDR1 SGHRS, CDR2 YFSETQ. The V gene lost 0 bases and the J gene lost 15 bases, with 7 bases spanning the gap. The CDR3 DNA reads TGCGCCAGCAGCTTGGGTGACATCCTCCACTTT. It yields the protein CASSLGDILHF.

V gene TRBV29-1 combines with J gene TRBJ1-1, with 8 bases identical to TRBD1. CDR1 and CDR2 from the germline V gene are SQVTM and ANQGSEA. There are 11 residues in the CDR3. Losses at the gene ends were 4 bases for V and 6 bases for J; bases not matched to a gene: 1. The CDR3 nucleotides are TGCAGCGTTGTCAGGGGGCCTGAAGCTTTCTTT. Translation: CSVVRGPEAFF.

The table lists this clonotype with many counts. Written as DNA, the CDR3 is TGTGCCAGCCACGCTGGCGGTCCGTACCAAGAGACCCAGTACTTC. The encoded protein is CASHAGGPYQETQYF. This rearrangement joins TRBV6-2 or TRBV6-3 to TRBJ2-5; D call uncertain. Germline-derived CDR1 and CDR2 are MNHEY and SVGEGT. The CDR3 contains 15 residues. Trimming shortened V by 8 bases and J by 0 bases, and 16 bases separated the two germline ends.

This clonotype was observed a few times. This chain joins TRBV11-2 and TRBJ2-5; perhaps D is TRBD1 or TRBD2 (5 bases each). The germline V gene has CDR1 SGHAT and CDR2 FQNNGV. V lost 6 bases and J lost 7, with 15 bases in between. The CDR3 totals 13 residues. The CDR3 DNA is TGTGCCAGCAGGAGGGGAGCGACCATGACCCAGTACTTC. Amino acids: CASRRGATMTQYF.

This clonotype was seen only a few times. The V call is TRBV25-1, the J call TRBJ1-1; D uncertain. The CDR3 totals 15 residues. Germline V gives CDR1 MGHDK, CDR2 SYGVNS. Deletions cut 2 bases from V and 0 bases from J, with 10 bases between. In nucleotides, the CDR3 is TGTGCCAGCAGTGAAGTCGGAGCTATGAACACTGAAGCTTTCTTT. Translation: CASSEVGAMNTEAFF.